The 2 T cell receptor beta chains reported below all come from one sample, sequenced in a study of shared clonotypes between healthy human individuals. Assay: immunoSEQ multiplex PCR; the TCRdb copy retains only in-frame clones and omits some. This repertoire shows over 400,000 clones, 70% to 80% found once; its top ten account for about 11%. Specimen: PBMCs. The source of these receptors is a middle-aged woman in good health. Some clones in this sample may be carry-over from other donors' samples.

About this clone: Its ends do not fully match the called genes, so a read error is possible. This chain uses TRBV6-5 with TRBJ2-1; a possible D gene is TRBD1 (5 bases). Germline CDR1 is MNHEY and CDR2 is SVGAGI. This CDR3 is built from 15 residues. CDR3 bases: TGTGCCAGCAGTTACTCCAGGGTGGCCCGCAATCAGCAGTTCTTC. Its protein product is CASSYSRVARNQQFF.

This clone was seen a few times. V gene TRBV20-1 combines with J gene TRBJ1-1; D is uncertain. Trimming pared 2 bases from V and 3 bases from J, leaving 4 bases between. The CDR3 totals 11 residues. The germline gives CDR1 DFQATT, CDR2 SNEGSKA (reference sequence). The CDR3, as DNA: TGCAGTGCTAGATGGGACACTGAAGCTTTCTTT. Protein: CSARWDTEAFF.